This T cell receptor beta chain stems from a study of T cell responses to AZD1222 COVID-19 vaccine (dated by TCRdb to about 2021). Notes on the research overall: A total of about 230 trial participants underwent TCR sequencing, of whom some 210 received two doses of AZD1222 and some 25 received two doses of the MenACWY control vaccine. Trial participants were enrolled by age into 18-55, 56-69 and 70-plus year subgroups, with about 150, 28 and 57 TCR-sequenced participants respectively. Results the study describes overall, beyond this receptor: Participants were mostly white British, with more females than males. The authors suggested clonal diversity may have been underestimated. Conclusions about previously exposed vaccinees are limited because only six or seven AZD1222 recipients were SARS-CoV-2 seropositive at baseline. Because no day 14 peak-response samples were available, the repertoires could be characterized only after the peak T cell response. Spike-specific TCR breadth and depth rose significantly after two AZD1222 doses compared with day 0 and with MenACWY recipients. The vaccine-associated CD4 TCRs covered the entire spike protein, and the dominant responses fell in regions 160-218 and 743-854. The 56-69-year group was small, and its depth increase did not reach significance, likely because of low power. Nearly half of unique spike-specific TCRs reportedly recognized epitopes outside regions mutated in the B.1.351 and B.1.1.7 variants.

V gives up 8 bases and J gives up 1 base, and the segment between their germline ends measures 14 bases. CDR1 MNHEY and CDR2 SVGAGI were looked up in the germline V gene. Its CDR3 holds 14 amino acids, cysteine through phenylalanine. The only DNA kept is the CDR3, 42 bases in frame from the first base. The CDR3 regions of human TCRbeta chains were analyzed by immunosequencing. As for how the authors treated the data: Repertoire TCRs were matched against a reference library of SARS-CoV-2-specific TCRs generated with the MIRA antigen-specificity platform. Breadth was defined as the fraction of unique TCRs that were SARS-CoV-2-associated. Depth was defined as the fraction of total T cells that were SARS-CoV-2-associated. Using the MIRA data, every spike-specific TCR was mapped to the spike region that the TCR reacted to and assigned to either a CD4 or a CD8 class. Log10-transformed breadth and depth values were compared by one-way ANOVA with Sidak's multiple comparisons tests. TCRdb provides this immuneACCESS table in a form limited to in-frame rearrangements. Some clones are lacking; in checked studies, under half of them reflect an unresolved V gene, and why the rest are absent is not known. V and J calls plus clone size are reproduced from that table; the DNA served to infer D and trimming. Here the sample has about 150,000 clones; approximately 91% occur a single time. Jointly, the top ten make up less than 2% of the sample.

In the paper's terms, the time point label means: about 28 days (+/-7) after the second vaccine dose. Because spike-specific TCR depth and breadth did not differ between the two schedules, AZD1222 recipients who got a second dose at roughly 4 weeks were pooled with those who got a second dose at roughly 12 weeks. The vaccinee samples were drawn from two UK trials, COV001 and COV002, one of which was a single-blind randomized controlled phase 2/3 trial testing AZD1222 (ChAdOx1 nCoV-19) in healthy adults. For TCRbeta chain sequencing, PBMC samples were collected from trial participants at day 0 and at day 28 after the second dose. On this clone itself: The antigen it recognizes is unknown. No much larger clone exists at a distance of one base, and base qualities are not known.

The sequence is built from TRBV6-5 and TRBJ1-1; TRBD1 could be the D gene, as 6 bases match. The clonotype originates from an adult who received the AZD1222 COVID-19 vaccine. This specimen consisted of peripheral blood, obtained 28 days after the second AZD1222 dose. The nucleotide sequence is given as TGTGCCAGCCCTGGGGGGGCATGGAACACTGAAGCTTTCTTT. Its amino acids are CASPGGAWNTEAFF.